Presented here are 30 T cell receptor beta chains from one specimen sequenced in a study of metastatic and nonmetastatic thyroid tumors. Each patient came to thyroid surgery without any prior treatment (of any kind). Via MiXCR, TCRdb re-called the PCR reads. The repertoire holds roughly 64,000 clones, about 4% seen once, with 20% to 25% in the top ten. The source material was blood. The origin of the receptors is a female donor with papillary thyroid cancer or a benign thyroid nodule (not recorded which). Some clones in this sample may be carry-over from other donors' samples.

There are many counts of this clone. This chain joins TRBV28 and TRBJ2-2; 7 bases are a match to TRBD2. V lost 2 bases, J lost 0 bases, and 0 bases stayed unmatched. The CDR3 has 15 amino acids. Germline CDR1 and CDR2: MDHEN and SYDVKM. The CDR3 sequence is CASSLSGTNTGELFF. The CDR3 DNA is TGTGCCAGCAGTTTAAGCGGGACGAACACCGGGGAGCTGTTTTTT.

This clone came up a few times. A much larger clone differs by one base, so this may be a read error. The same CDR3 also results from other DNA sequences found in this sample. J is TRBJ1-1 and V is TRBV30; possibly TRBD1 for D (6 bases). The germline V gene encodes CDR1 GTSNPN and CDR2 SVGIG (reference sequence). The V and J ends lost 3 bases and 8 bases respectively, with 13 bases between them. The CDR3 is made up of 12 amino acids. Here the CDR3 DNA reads TGTGCCTGGAGGCGGACAGCAACCGAAGCTTTCTTT. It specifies CAWRRTATEAFF.

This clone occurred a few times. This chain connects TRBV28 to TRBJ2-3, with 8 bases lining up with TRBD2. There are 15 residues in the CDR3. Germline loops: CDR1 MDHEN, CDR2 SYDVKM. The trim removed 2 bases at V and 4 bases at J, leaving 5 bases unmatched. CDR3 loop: CASSLVGLEADTQYF. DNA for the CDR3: TGTGCCAGCAGTTTAGTGGGACTAGAGGCAGATACGCAGTATTTT.

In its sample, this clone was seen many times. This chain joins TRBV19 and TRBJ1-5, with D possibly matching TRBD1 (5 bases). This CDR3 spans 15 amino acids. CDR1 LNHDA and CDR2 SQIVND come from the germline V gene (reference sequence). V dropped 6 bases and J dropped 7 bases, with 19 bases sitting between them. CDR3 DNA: TGTGCCAGTAGGGACCCCGGGGGTTTCAAACAGCCCCAGCATTTT. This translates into CASRDPGGFKQPQHF.

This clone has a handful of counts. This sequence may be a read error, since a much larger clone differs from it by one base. CDR3: CASTLSGGWGNDQFF. CDR3 DNA sequence: TGTGCCAGCACGCTTAGCGGGGGATGGGGGAATGATCAGTTCTTC. V usage is TRBV5-4 and J usage is TRBJ2-1; 9 bases match TRBD2. The germline CDR1 and CDR2 sequences are SGHNT and YYREEE (reference sequence). This CDR3 is built from 15 residues.

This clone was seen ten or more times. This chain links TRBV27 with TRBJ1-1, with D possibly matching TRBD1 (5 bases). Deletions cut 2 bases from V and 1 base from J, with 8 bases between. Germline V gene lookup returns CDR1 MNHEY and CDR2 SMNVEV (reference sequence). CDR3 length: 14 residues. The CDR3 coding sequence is TGTGCCAGCAGTTTAGCAGGGCCGAACACTGAAGCTTTCTTT. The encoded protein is CASSLAGPNTEAFF.

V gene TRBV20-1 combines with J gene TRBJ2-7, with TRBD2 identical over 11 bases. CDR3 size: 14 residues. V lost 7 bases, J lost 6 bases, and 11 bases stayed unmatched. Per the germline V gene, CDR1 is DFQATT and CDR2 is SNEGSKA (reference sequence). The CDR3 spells CSERLAGGPSEQYF. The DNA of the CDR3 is TGCAGTGAACGTTTAGCGGGAGGGCCTAGCGAGCAGTACTTC.

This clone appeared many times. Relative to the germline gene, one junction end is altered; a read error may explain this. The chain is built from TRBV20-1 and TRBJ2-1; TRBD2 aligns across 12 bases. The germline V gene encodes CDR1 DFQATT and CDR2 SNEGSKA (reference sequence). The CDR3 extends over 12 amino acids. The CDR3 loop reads CSAKRTSGTPHF. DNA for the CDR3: TGCAGTGCCAAGAGGACTAGCGGGACCCCCCACTTC.

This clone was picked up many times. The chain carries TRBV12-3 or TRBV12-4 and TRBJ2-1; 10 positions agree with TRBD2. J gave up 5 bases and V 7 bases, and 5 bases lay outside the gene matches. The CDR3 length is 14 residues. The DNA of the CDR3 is TGTGCCAGCACCATAGCGGGAGGACACAATGAGCAGTTCTTC. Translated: CASTIAGGHNEQFF.

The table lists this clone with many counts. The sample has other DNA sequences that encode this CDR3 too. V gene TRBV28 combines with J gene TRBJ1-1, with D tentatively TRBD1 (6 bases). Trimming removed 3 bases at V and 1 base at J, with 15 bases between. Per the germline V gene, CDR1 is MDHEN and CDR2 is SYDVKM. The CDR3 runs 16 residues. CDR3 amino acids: CASSFRPGQQNTEAFF. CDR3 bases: TGTGCCAGCAGTTTTCGCCCCGGACAGCAGAACACTGAAGCTTTCTTT.

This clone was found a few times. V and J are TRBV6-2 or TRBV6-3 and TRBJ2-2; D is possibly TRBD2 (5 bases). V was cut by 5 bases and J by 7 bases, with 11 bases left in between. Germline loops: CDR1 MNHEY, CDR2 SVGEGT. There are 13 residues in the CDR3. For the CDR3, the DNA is TGTGCCAGCAGTCTATTCAGCGGCGGGGAGCTGTTTTTT. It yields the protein CASSLFSGGELFF.

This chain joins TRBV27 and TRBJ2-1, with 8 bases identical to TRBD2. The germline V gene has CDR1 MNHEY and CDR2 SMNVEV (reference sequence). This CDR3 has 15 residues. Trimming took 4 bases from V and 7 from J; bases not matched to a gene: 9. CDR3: CASSSGLGLWNEQFF. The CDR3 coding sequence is TGTGCCAGCAGTTCGGGACTAGGTTTGTGGAATGAGCAGTTCTTC.

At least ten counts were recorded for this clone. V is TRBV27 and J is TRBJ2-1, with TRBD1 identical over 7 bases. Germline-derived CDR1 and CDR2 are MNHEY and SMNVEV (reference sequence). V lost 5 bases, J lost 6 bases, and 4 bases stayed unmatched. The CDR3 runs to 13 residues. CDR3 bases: TGTGCCAGCAGTACCACAGGGGTCAATGAGCAGTTCTTC. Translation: CASSTTGVNEQFF.

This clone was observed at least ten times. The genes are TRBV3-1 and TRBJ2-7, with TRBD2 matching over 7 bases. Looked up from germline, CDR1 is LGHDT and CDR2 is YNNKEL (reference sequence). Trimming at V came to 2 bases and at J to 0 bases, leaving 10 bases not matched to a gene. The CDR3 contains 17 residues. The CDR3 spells CASSQIKQGGSSYEQYF. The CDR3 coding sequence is TGTGCCAGCAGCCAAATCAAGCAGGGCGGGAGCTCCTACGAGCAGTACTTC.

As DNA, the CDR3 is TGTGCCAGCAGTGACCGGGACAAGGGGACTGAAGCTTTCTTT. It yields the protein CASSDRDKGTEAFF. The V gene is TRBV6-4, the J gene TRBJ1-1; TRBD1 is a possible D gene (6 bases). Germline assignment: CDR1 MRHNA and CDR2 SNTAGT. V dropped 2 bases and J dropped 5 bases, with 12 bases sitting between them. The CDR3 is 14 amino acids.

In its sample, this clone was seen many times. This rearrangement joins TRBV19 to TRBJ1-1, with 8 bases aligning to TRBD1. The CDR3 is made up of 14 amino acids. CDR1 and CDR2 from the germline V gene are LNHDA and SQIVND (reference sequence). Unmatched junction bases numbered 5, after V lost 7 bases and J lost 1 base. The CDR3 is CASNRQGQNTEAFF. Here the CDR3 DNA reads TGTGCCAGTAATCGACAGGGGCAGAACACTGAAGCTTTCTTT.

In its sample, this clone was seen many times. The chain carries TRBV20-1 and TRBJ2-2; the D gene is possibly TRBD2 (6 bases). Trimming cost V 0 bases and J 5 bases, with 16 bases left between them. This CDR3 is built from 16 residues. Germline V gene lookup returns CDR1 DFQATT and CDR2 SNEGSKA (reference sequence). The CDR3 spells CSARDFYGSGTGELFF. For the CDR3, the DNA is TGCAGTGCTAGAGATTTTTACGGGAGCGGTACCGGGGAGCTGTTTTTT.

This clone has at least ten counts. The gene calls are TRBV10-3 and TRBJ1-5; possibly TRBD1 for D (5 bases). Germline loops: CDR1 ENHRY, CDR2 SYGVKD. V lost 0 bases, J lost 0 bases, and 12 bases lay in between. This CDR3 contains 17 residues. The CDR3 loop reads CAISESWGSSSNQPQHF. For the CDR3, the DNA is TGTGCCATCAGTGAGTCGTGGGGCAGCTCTAGCAATCAGCCCCAGCATTTT.

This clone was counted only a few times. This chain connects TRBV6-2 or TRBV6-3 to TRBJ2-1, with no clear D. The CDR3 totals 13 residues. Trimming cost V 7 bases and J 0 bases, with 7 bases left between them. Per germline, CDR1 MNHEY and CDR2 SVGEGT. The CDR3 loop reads CASMRCSYNEQFF. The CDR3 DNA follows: TGTGCCAGCATGAGGTGCTCCTACAATGAGCAGTTCTTC.

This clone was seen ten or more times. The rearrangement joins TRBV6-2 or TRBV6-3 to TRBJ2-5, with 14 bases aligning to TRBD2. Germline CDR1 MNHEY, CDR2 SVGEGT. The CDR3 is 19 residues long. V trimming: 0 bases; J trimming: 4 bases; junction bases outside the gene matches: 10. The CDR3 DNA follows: TGTGCCAGCAGTTACTCGACGACTAGCGGGAGGGCCTTTGGAGAGACCCAGTACTTC. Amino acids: CASSYSTTSGRAFGETQYF.

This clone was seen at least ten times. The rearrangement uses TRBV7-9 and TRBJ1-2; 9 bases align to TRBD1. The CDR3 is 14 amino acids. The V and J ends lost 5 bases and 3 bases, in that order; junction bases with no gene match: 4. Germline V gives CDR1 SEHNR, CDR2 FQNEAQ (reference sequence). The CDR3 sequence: CASSVTGGYYGYTF. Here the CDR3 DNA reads TGTGCCAGCAGCGTGACAGGGGGATACTATGGCTACACCTTC.

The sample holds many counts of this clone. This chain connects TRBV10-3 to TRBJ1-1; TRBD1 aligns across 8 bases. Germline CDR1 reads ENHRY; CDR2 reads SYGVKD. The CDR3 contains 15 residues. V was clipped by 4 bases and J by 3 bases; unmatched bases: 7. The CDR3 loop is CAISANTGGDTEAFF. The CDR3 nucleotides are TGTGCCATCAGTGCAAACACAGGGGGGGACACTGAAGCTTTCTTT.

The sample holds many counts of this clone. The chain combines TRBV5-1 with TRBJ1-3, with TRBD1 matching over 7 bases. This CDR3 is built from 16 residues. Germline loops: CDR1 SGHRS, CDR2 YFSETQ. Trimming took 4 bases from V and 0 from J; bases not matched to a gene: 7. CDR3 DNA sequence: TGCGCCAGCAGCGTGGGACAGCTCCTCTCTGGAAACACCATATATTTT. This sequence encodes CASSVGQLLSGNTIYF.

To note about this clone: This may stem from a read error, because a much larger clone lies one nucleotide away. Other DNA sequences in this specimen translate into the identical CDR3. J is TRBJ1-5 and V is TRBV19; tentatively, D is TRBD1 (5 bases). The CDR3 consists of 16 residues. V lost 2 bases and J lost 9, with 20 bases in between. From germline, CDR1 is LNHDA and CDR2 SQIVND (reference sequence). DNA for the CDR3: TGTGCCAGTAGTATAATGGGAGGTGACAGTGCACCGCCCCAGCATTTT. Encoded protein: CASSIMGGDSAPPQHF.

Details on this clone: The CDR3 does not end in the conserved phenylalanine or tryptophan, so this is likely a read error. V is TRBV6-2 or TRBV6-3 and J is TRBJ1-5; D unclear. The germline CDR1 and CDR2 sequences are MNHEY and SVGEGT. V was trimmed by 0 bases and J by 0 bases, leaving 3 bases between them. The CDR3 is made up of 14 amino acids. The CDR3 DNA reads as TGTGCCAGCAGTTACTCGTGTAGCAATCAGCCCCAGCATGTT. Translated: CASSYSCSNQPQHV.

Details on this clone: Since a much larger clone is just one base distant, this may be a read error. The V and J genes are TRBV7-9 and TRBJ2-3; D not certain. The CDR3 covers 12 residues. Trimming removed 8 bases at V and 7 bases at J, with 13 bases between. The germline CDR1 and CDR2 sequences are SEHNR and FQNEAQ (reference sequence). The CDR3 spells CASGDRGHTQYF. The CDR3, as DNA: TGTGCCAGCGGCGATCGAGGACATACGCAGTATTTT.

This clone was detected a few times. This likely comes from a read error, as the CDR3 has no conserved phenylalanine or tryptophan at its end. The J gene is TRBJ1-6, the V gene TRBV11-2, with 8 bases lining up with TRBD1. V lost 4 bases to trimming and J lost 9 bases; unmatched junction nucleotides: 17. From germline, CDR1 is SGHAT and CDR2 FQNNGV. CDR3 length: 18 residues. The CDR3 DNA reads TGTGCCAGCAGCTGGACCCGGGGACAGGCCTCTATGGGTTCACCCCTCCACCTC. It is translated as CASSWTRGQASMGSPLHL.

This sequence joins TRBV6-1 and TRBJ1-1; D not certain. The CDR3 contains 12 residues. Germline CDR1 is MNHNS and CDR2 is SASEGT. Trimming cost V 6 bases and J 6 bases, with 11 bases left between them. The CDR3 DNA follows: TGTGCCAGCAGCCCATCGTACCCTGAAGCTTTCTTT. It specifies CASSPSYPEAFF.

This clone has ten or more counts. The CDR3 DNA is TGTGCCAGCAGTCCCCATTCCGCTGCTGGAAACACCATATATTTT. Translating gives CASSPHSAAGNTIYF. The chain carries TRBV12-3 or TRBV12-4 and TRBJ1-3, with D unresolved. Trimming took 5 bases from V and 2 from J, leaving 13 bases between them. The CDR3 spans 15 residues.

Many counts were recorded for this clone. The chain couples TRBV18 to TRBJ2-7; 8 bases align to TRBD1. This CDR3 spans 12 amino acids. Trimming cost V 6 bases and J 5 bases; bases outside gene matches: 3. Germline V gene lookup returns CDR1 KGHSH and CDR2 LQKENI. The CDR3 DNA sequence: TGTGCCAGCTCGCTACAGGGGGACGAGCAGTACTTC. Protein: CASSLQGDEQYF.